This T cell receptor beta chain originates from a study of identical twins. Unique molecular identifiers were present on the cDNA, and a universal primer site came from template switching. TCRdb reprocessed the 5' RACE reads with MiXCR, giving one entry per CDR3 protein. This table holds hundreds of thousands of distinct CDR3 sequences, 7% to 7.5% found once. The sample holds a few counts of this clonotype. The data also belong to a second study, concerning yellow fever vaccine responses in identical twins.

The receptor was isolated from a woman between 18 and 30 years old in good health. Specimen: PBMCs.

In DNA form, the CDR3 reads TGTGCCAGCAGACCCGGGACTACGAAAGAGACCCAGTACTTC. Translation gives CASRPGTTKETQYF. J is TRBJ2-5 and V is TRBV28; 7 positions match TRBD2. The CDR3 has 14 amino acids. Losses at the gene ends were 6 bases for V and 3 bases for J; bases not matched to a gene: 7. Germline values: CDR1 MDHEN, CDR2 SYDVKM.